The 22 T cell receptor beta chains below come from one sample, sequenced in a study of vaccination and CD4 T cells after COVID-19 (dated by TCRdb to 2021 to 2024). The method behind the library was PCR. The run used an Illumina iSeq 100. At the Johns Hopkins FTIC core, DNA from the cultured CD4+ T cells underwent TCR sequencing with the Oncomine TCR Beta short-read assay. Through fastp at Q25 and MiXCR, TCRdb rebuilt clones from the public reads, retaining in-frame beta chains. Rows are combined by CDR3 protein, so each entry shows the most common genes and DNA. The sample table lists 8,500 to 13,000 distinct CDR3 sequences, approximately 20% of them with a count of one. Roughly an eighth of the sample rests with the top ten. In light of the paper, this sample's treatment or condition label describes: approximately nine-day PBMC culture with coronavirus spike peptide pools or control peptides (ViraFEST assay).

These TCRs are of unknown antigen specificity. This material consisted of CD4+ T cells from blood, cultured in vitro, taken after SARS-CoV-2 vaccination. The receptors here all came from a human donor who had recovered from COVID-19.

The V call is TRBV28, the J call TRBJ2-7; 8 nucleotides agree with TRBD1. V shed 6 bases, J shed 1 base, and the junction held 2 bases outside the gene matches. Germline V gene data show CDR1 as MDHEN and CDR2 as SYDVKM. The CDR3 is 13 amino acids. The CDR3 DNA reads TGTGCCAGCAGGCACAGGGGGTCCTACGAGCAGTACTTC. It codes for CASRHRGSYEQYF.

The V gene is TRBV20-1, the J gene TRBJ1-4; 7 bases line up with TRBD1. The CDR3 has 17 residues. V dropped 1 base and J dropped 0; count of bases not matched to a gene: 8. Germline V gene data show CDR1 as DFQATT and CDR2 as SNEGSKA (reference sequence). Here the CDR3 reads CSARVPRGTATNEKLFF. The CDR3 bases are TGCAGTGCTAGAGTTCCCCGCGGGACAGCAACTAATGAAAAACTGTTTTTT.

The chain carries TRBV2 and TRBJ2-3; D gene uncertain. V lost 6 bases, J lost 6 bases, and 10 bases lay in between. The CDR3 is made up of 12 amino acids. From germline, CDR1 is SNHLY and CDR2 FYNNEI. The CDR3 region is CASSPPADTQYF. In DNA form, the CDR3 reads TGTGCCAGCAGCCCCCCCGCGGATACGCAGTATTTT.

This clonotype was seen a handful of times. The chain uses TRBV10-2 and TRBJ2-7, with a possible D match to TRBD1 (6 bases). V was clipped by 10 bases and J by 5 bases, with 21 bases between them. Germline V gene data show CDR1 as WSHSY and CDR2 as SAAADI. The CDR3 length is 14 residues. CDR3 sequence: CATKQRGNANEQYF. DNA of the CDR3: TGCGCCACCAAACAGAGGGGGAACGCGAACGAGCAGTACTTC.

This sequence joins TRBV15 and TRBJ2-3; 9 positions agree with TRBD1. V trimming: 8 bases; J trimming: 7 bases; junction bases outside the gene matches: 10. Germline V gives CDR1 LNHNV, CDR2 YYDKDF (reference sequence). CDR3 length: 14 amino acids. CDR3 region: CATEQGAVGNTQYF. CDR3 nucleotides: TGTGCCACCGAACAGGGGGCGGTTGGCAATACGCAGTATTTT.

As DNA, the CDR3 is TGTGCCACCTCGACCTACGAGCAGTACTTC. Translated, it gives CATSTYEQYF. The chain employs TRBV28 and TRBJ2-7, with D uncertain. V lost 10 bases to trimming and J lost 2 bases, with 6 bases between them. CDR1 and CDR2 (germline): MDHEN, SYDVKM. The CDR3 length is 10 residues.

The chain couples TRBV7-2 to TRBJ2-3; 8 bases are a match to TRBD2. The germline gives CDR1 SGHTA, CDR2 FQGNSA. The CDR3 length is 15 residues. Trimming took 3 bases from V and 9 from J; bases not matched to a gene: 11. DNA of the CDR3: TGTGCCAGCAGCTTCCTCGACCGGACTAGCCGGACGCAGTATTTT. Translated, it gives CASSFLDRTSRTQYF.

By sample fraction, this clonotype is medium-sized. CDR3 DNA sequence: TGCAGTGCTATTCGCAGGGGGCGCGGAGATTCACCCCTCCACTTT. Protein product: CSAIRRGRGDSPLHF. This sequence joins TRBV20-1 and TRBJ1-6; 8 bases align to TRBD1. This CDR3 contains 15 residues. Germline assignment: CDR1 DFQATT and CDR2 SNEGSKA (reference sequence). The junction had 10 bases not matched to a gene; V was cut back by 4 bases and J by 8 bases.

This clonotype has a handful of counts. V and J are TRBV2 and TRBJ2-5; D may be TRBD2 (5 bases). The germline V gene has CDR1 SNHLY and CDR2 FYNNEI. This CDR3 spans 12 amino acids. The chain's CDR3 is CATDSEKETQYF. In DNA, the CDR3 is TGTGCAACGGACTCCGAGAAAGAGACCCAGTACTTC.

This clonotype was counted between two and nine times. The CDR3 sequence is CSASLPMSSYNEQFF. The CDR3 coding sequence is TGCAGTGCTAGTCTACCCATGAGCTCCTACAATGAGCAGTTCTTC. This chain links TRBV20-1 with TRBJ2-1; D gene ambiguous. Germline V gene sequence: CDR1 DFQATT, CDR2 SNEGSKA (reference sequence). This CDR3 contains 15 residues. V gave up 3 bases and J gave up 0 bases, with 12 bases separating them.

This clonotype came up a few times. The genes are TRBV7-9 and TRBJ2-5; 7 bases are a match to TRBD1. The V segment lost 5 bases and the J segment 2 bases; nucleotides outside the gene matches: 5. The CDR3 has 14 amino acids. The V gene's germline CDR1 is SEHNR and CDR2 FQNEAQ (reference sequence). Here the CDR3 reads CASSAGQEQETQYF. The CDR3 DNA reads TGTGCCAGCAGCGCAGGACAGGAACAAGAGACCCAGTACTTC.

V and J are TRBV7-3 and TRBJ2-3; D gene ambiguous. CDR1 and CDR2 from the germline V gene are SGHTA and FQGTGA. V was trimmed by 4 bases and J by 4 bases, leaving 12 bases between them. This CDR3 contains 14 residues. The CDR3 DNA reads TGTGCCAGCAGCTCTTCTAGGGCAGCAGATACGCAGTATTTT. This translates into CASSSSRAADTQYF.

The CDR3 is CASMSRGSLGSYEQYF. In nucleotides, the CDR3 is TGTGCCAGCATGTCTAGGGGGAGCTTGGGGTCCTACGAGCAGTACTTC. The chain links TRBV7-2 to TRBJ2-7, with D possibly matching TRBD1 (6 bases). CDR3 size: 16 residues. From germline, CDR1 is SGHTA and CDR2 FQGNSA. The V end was cut by 7 bases, the J end by 1 base, with 20 bases between.

A few counts support this clonotype. The V gene is TRBV7-2, the J gene TRBJ2-7; possibly TRBD2 for D (5 bases). Deletions cut 6 bases from V and 7 bases from J, with 13 bases between. This CDR3 has 12 amino acids. The V gene's germline CDR1 is SGHTA and CDR2 FQGNSA. CDR3: CASSRERGEQYF. CDR3 coding DNA: TGTGCCAGCAGTAGGGAACGGGGTGAGCAGTACTTC. Supplemented by reference TRBV7-2 and TRBJ2-7, the full variable domain reads GAGVSQSPSNKVTEKGKDVELRCDPISGHTALYWYRQSLGQGLEFLIYFQGNSAPDKSGLPSDRFSAERTGGSVSTLTIQRTQQEDSAVYLCASSRERGEQYFGPGTRLTVT.

The V call is TRBV12-1, the J call TRBJ1-5; TRBD1, as called in the table, went unchecked against the DNA. TRBV12-1 is marked as a pseudogene. The CDR3 has 13 residues. The CDR3 bases are TGTGCCAGCAGGGGCAGGGTTGGCCAGCCCCAGCATTTT. Protein sequence: CASRGRVGQPQHF.

The V gene is TRBV5-4, the J gene TRBJ2-1; 16 bases fit TRBD2. With 4 bases clipped from V and 6 bases from J, the junction kept 7 bases outside the gene matches. The CDR3 runs to 17 residues. In germline, CDR1 is SGHNT, CDR2 YYREEE (reference sequence). The CDR3, as DNA: TGTGCCAGCAGCACGGGACTAGCGGGAGGGCCAAGCAATGAGCAGTTCTTC. As protein: CASSTGLAGGPSNEQFF.

A few counts support this clonotype. This rearrangement joins TRBV10-3 to TRBJ1-1, with D maybe TRBD1 (5 bases). This CDR3 region has 15 residues. Germline values: CDR1 ENHRY, CDR2 SYGVKD. V was trimmed by 4 bases and J by 1 base, leaving 13 bases between them. The CDR3 DNA follows: TGTGCCATCAGTGGAGGGGCAGGGAGGAACACTGAAGCTTTCTTT. Protein sequence: CAISGGAGRNTEAFF.

The CDR3 DNA is TGCAGTGCTACCAAATCCGGGACAGGGAATCAGCCCCAGCATTTT. Residues: CSATKSGTGNQPQHF. This chain joins TRBV20-1 and TRBJ1-5, with 9 bases aligning to TRBD1. This CDR3 is 15 amino acids long. The J segment lost 4 bases and the V segment lost 4 bases, leaving 8 bases of the junction unmatched. Germline lookup yields CDR1 DFQATT and CDR2 SNEGSKA (reference sequence).

By frequency in the sample, this clonotype is medium-sized. J is TRBJ2-5 and V is TRBV7-8, with D perhaps matching TRBD2 (6 bases). From germline, CDR1 is SGHVS and CDR2 FQNEAQ. Between the trimmed V and J ends, which lost 0 bases and 6 bases, there was a span of 14 bases. This CDR3 spans 15 amino acids. The CDR3 sequence: CASSLAGGGPQTQYF. The CDR3 DNA reads TGTGCCAGCAGCTTAGCTGGTGGAGGGCCCCAGACCCAGTACTTC.

Only a few counts were recorded for this clonotype. V gene TRBV11-2 combines with J gene TRBJ1-1; possible D gene TRBD1, 6 bases. The CDR3 is made up of 15 amino acids. Germline-derived CDR1 and CDR2 are SGHAT and FQNNGV. Trimming took 7 bases from V and 0 from J, leaving 15 bases between them. CDR3 sequence reads: CASTFDRTLNTEAFF. The DNA for the CDR3 is TGTGCCAGCACCTTTGACAGGACTCTGAACACTGAAGCTTTCTTT.

This clonotype was seen only a few times. This chain uses TRBV7-8 with TRBJ1-1; tentatively, D is TRBD1 (6 bases). CDR1 is SGHVS, CDR2 FQNEAQ, per germline. The CDR3 has 15 amino acids. Trimming left V 6 bases short and J 0 bases short, with 14 bases between. This chain's CDR3 is CASRNRGALNTEAFF. CDR3 bases: TGTGCCAGCAGGAACCGGGGGGCCCTGAACACTGAAGCTTTCTTT.

A remark on this clonotype: The limits of the CDR3 on the DNA are not certain, so only TCRdb's listed CDR3 is given. The chain has TRBV7-5 and TRBJ2-1; the D call in the table, TRBD2, was not verified against the DNA. TRBV7-5 represents a pseudogene. The CDR3 is made up of 18 amino acids, end residues included. The CDR3 sequence: CISVPEDPWTSGNNEQFF.